This section outlines one T cell receptor beta chain sequence together with its context. Its antigen is not yet known. No base qualities exist here, and no much larger clone lies one base off it. The receptor library was made with the immunoSEQ multiplex PCR assay. A mixture of 60 forward primers for TCR Vbeta segments and 13 reverse primers for TCR Jbeta segments was used in the multiplex PCR. The CDR3 region of rearranged TCR beta genes was amplified from genomic DNA by a multiplex PCR assay. The amplified TCR beta libraries were sequenced on the Illumina HiSeq System as 87-base-pair reads. On the authors' methods: A later analysis tallied roughly 76 million unique TCR beta chains across the 666 repertoires, and roughly 11 million of those chains were shared by two or more donors. A nearest-neighbor algorithm error-corrected the raw reads and collapsed the reads into unique sequences, merging closely related sequences to remove PCR and sequencing errors. Alignment of CDR3 sequences to IMGT reference sequences was used to assign V, D and J gene segments. For a sequence to be retained, a match of at least six nucleotides to both a V gene segment and a J gene segment was required. Rearrangements were classified as productive when the CDR3 lacked stop codons and remained in frame with V and J, and all other rearrangements were classified as non-productive. CDR3 was defined by IMGT convention, running from the second conserved V-encoded cysteine to the conserved J-encoded phenylalanine. The earlier analysis of about 640 of the donors excluded any sequence lacking an unambiguous match to a single V gene segment. An earlier analysis of 450 to 650 of the donors called V segments functional above 56.7% productive rearrangements and segregating when the between-donor standard deviation exceeded 5%. A statistical classification framework was built to diagnose cytomegalovirus status from the catalog of TCR beta chain sequences. In a later analysis, TCR nucleotide sequences were compared against IMGT/GENE-DB human TR gene sequences so that V and J genes could be assigned. Using the TCRdist pipeline, a later analysis assigned CDR3 sequences along with most-parsimonious VDJ recombination scenarios. In a later analysis, each TCR beta chain was defined by its CDR3 amino acid sequence together with its V-gene family, and reads lacking a unique V-gene family were excluded. As a way to deal with suspected cross-contamination and a sequencing artifact, a later analysis dropped more than 500 nucleotide sequences that were highly shared and had low generation probability. In a later analysis, a clonal expansion index for each public chain was calculated from normalized within-repertoire ranks of inferred template counts. In a later analysis, generation probabilities were computed with a VDJ recombination model fitted to out-of-frame rearrangements, and the resulting probabilities were checked against IGoR. In a later analysis, TCR-TCR, TCR-HLA and TCR-CMV co-occurrence was scored with hypergeometric tests, and a repertoire-size bias correction was applied to TCR pairs. In a later analysis, false discovery rates were estimated by permuting HLA or CMV assignments 20 times. In a later analysis, co-occurring TCRs were grouped with DBSCAN, and TCRdist sequence similarity was added when clustering was performed within HLA-allele-positive subsets. For co-occurrence clustering, repertoires with fewer than 30,000 or more than 120,000 public chains were excluded, along with four to six repertoires with anomalous nucleotide sharing. What TCRdb holds here is the immuneACCESS table cut down to in-frame rearrangements. Part of the clones is not present; checked against another copy, under half of the missing clones reflect an unresolved V gene, and the others are unexplained. V and J calls and clone size are given by that table; D and trimming were obtained from the DNA. The sample data list about 150,000 clones, and around 67% of these were observed just once. The ten largest account for roughly 1.7% of the sample.

The sample originates from a study of cytomegalovirus exposure and HLA in healthy donors (dated by TCRdb to about 2017). In the study overall: An earlier analysis of 587 of the donors reported 276 Gb of sequence data and 95 million to 140 million unique TCR beta sequences obtained from about 179 million T cells. Roughly 320 gigabases of sequencing data and tens of millions of unique TCR sequences made up an early release that covered roughly 670 HLA-typed donors. Of the roughly 400 genotyped donors, less than 90% were placed in the genetic ancestry cluster associated with self-reported Caucasian donors. The study was designed to test whether signatures of past pathogen exposure could be identified by cataloging public T cell receptors. The study used immunosequencing to profile the T cell repertoires of several hundred subjects and linked those repertoires to cytomegalovirus serostatus. In addition to the first cohort of around 670 subjects, a separate validation cohort of approximately 130 different subjects was used. To predict cytomegalovirus infection status, the study combined high-throughput TCR immunosequencing, statistical association of individual TCRs with disease status, and machine learning. A later analysis re-examined previously published TCR beta repertoires from 500 to 700 donors and added high-resolution HLA genotyping to investigate patterns of TCR occurrence. Rather than using new phenotypic data, the later analysis identified candidate immune exposures from TCR beta sequences and from how often those sequences occurred across donors. To decide whether each TCR beta V gene segment behaved as functional or pseudogenic, an earlier analysis of some 570 of the donors relied on high-throughput TCR beta sequencing. Donor age, sex, ethnicity and CMV serostatus were compiled together with the repertoire data. A later genetic analysis used genome-wide SNP genotypes for about 55% of the 666 donors, treating that subset as a discovery cohort. Every discovery cohort repertoire had been produced on one sequencing platform. HLA typing covered class I and class II loci at four-digit resolution. The number of donors typed differed by locus, with roughly 620-640 for A, B, C, DRB1 and DQB1, 522 for DQA1, about 610 for DPA1, and around 450 for DPB1. A few DR-DQ haplotypes were treated as single units for association and clustering because of strong linkage in the cohort. On average, approximately 250,000 unique TCR beta nucleotide sequences were sequenced per donor among fewer than 500 genotyped donors of the cohort, with roughly 18% of those sequences being non-productive. Results the study describes overall, beyond this receptor: CMV serostatus was the only immune exposure information available for the cohort. The sequencing pipeline was judged likely to have produced a cluster of highly shared sequence variants as a technical artifact. The classifier was reported to diagnose cytomegalovirus status with high specificity and sensitivity in both the original and validation cohorts. Linkage disequilibrium might explain the correlated functional status among segregating V segments, but an unknown experimental factor could not be ruled out. In the study, about 150 TCR beta chains were listed as associated with cytomegalovirus. Several of the top co-occurrence clusters appeared to be linked to parvovirus B19, influenza, CMV and Epstein-Barr virus, according to a later analysis. Across donors, most TCR sequences were observed very rarely, whereas some public TCRs were present in many individuals. Presence/absence analyses assumed roughly uniform sequencing depth across donors, an assumption that may not hold. Because some donors lacked HLA typing at each locus, the association tests relied only on the typed subset. A later analysis found that most CMV-associated TCR beta chains appeared HLA-restricted, with HLA associations seemingly driven largely by CMV exposure. When HLA alleles, especially DR and DQ, strongly co-occurred, attributing TCR associations to individual alleles was difficult. Roughly 15 rarely observed V segments, including chromosome 9 orphons, were excluded from the earlier analysis of almost 600 of the donors because counts were too low. According to a later genetic analysis, donors in an Asian-associated ancestry cluster had fewer N-insertions in productive TCRs than the approximately 630-donor mean. Only TCR beta chains were sequenced in this cohort, and the absence of alpha or paired-chain data limited detectable features. A further reported finding was that TCR beta sequences accurately predicted the HLA-A and HLA-B alleles for most subjects in the first cohort. In vitro tests confirmed that a few of the cytomegalovirus-associated TCR beta chains recognize cytomegalovirus antigens. It was suggested by the authors that the approach could potentially be generalized to other disease states and immunological phenotypes. A later genetic analysis associated a missense DCLRE1C variant with V-gene and J-gene trimming of TCR beta chains, and an independent cohort replicated the association. Because the 87-base-pair reads could not distinguish some IMGT-functional V segments, including TRBV6-2 and TRBV6-3, those segments were excluded. In an earlier analysis of fewer than 750 of the donors, most TCR beta V segments were observed in productive rearrangements about 87% or about 30% of the time, broadly matching IMGT annotations. At a false discovery rate of 0.05, a later analysis linked some 18,000 TCR beta sequences to specific HLA alleles. A later analysis found that HLA-associated TCR beta chains were more clonally expanded and had lower generation probabilities than equally common non-associated chains. A later analysis found that TCR association rates varied across HLA loci, with DRB1 alleles showing the most associated TCRs and HLA-C alleles the fewest.

The cohort was made up of 500 to 800 healthy bone marrow donors. Cohort members were all nominally healthy when sampled, although unrecorded immune exposures were likely present. The donor was CMV seronegative and belonged to the group of around 350 seronegative cohort members. A peripheral blood sample was provided by each donor, and peripheral blood mononuclear cells were used for TCR beta sequencing. The Qiagen DNeasy Blood Extraction Kit was used to extract genomic DNA from the blood cell samples. Reading the germline V gene (reference sequence) gives CDR1 MNHNY and CDR2 SVGAGI. The cysteine opens and the phenylalanine closes a CDR3 of 14 amino acids. Only the CDR3 part of the read is kept: 42 bases, read in frame from the first base. V is clipped by 6 bases and J by 0 bases, and the sequence between their germline boundaries is 9 bases long.

This sequence originates from a woman younger than 30 in good health and CMV-seronegative. This receptor chain uses TRBV6-6 and TRBJ2-1, and perhaps TRBD2 as D gene, on 5 matching bases. Sequencing was done on a sample of PBMCs. The DNA reads as follows: TGTGCCAGCAGAGCTGGGAGCTCCTACAATGAGCAGTTCTTC. This yields the protein CASRAGSSYNEQFF.